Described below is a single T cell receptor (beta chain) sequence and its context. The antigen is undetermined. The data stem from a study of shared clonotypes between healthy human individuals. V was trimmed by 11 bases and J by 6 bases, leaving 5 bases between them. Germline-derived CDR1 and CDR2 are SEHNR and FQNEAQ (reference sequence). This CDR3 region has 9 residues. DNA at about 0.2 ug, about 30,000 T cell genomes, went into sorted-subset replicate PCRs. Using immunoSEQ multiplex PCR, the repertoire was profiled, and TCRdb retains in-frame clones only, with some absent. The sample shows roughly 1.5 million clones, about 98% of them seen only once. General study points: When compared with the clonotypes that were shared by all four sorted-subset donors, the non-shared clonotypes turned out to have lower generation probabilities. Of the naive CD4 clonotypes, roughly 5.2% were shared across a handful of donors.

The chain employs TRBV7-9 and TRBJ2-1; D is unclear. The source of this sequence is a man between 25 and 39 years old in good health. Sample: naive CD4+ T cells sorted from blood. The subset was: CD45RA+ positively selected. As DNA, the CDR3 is TGTGCCGCCTCCAATGAGCAGTTCTTC. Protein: CAASNEQFF.